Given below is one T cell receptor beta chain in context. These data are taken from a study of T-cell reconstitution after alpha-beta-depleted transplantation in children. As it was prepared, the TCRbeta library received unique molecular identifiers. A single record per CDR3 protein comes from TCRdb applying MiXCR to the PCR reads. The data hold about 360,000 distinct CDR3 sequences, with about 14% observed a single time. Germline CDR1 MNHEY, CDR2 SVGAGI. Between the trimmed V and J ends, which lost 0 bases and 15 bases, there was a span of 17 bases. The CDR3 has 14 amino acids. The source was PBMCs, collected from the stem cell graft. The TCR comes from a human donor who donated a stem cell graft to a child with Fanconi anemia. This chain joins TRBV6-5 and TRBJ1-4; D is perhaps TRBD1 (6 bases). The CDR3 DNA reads TGTGCCAGCAGTTACTCTACAGGGAAGGTATCCATGTTTTTT. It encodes CASSYSTGKVSMFF.